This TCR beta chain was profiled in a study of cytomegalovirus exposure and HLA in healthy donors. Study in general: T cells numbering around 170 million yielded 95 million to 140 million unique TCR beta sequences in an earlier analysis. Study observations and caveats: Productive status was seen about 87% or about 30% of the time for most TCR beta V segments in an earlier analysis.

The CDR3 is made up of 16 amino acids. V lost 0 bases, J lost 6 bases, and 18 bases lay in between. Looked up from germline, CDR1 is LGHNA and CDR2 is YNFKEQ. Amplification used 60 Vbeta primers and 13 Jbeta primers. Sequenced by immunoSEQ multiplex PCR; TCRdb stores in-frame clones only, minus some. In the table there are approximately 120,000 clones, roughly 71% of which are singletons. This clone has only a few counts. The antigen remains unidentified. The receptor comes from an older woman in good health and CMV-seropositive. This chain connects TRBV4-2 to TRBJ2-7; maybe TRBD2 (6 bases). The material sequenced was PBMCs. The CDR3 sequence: CASSQDWGEPTPEQYF. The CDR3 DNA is TGTGCCAGCAGCCAAGATTGGGGGGAGCCAACCCCCGAGCAGTACTTC.